This T cell receptor beta chain was sequenced during a study of beta chain features in type 1 diabetes. Expressed TCRB transcripts were sequenced, since all the RNA that had been isolated was reverse transcribed. Clones were read by immunoSEQ multiplex PCR, and TCRdb kept only the in-frame ones, dropping some. Of over 150,000 clones listed, around a tenth are singletons. General study points: Moderate but significant shortening of TCRB CDR3s was recorded in all four CD4+ subsets from Type 1 diabetes patients.

Worth noting for this clone: Its antigen is not identified.

Germline V CDR1 and CDR2: SGHNT, YYREEE (reference sequence). Trimming pared 4 bases from V and 4 bases from J, leaving 12 bases between. The CDR3 length is 14 residues. V is TRBV5-4 and J is TRBJ2-1; possible D gene TRBD2, 6 bases. The sequenced material came from central memory CD4+ T cells from blood. The clonotype comes from a young man with type 1 diabetes. In nucleotides, the CDR3 is TGTGCCAGCAGCACCGGGGGAGTTTACAATGAGCAGTTCTTC. This translates into CASSTGGVYNEQFF. Variable domain in full (rest from reference TRBV5-4 and TRBJ2-1): ETGVTQSPTHLIKTRGQQVTLRCSSQSGHNTVSWYQQALGQGPQFIFQYYREEENGRGNFPPRFSGLQFPNYSSELNVNALELDDSALYLCASSTGGVYNEQFFGPGTRLTVL.